This TCR beta chain was identified in a study of immune characteristics of hereditary and idiopathic chronic pancreatitis. Findings and limits, study-wide: Controls had less diverse, more clonal TCRbeta repertoires than both pancreatitis groups. Vbeta-Jbeta usage, including TRBV10, TRBV19, TRBV23 and TRBV5, differed by pancreatitis type.

Germline-derived CDR1 and CDR2 are SGHRS and YFSETQ. This CDR3 has 15 amino acids. J lost 4 bases, V lost 0 bases, and 2 bases had no gene match. Total pancreatectomy with islet autotransplantation was the source of the chronic pancreatitis pancreas tissue. Patients with known diabetes were not included. Genomic DNA was extracted directly from bulk pancreas tissue without T cell sorting. This clone showed up just a few times. Its antigen remains unidentified. The data were produced by immunoSEQ multiplex PCR, yet TCRdb's version contains in-frame clones alone and is incomplete. The sample gives over 14,000 clones, 73% of which show up once; 12% to 15% is in the top ten.

The sequencing sample was made of pancreas tissue with hereditary chronic pancreatitis. This clonotype originated in a human donor with chronic pancreatitis. The chain employs TRBV5-1 and TRBJ1-2, with 11 nucleotides matching TRBD1. CDR3 region: CASSLGTGGVYGYTF. CDR3 DNA sequence: TGCGCCAGCAGCTTGGGGACAGGGGGCGTCTATGGCTACACCTTC. Supplemented by reference TRBV5-1 and TRBJ1-2, the full variable domain reads KAGVTQTPRYLIKTRGQQVTLSCSPISGHRSVSWYQQTPGQGLQFLFEYFSETQRNKGNFPGRFSGRQFSNSRSEMNVSTLELGDSALYLCASSLGTGGVYGYTFGSGTRLTVV.